This entry concerns a single T cell receptor beta chain. The trim removed 6 bases at V and 8 bases at J, leaving 3 bases unmatched. The CDR3 covers 12 residues. CDR1 and CDR2 (germline): SNHLY, FYNNEI. The data originate from a study of blood T cell repertoires in COVID-19. About the research overall: The United States, Italy and Spain provided the acute and convalescent COVID-19 samples.

Produced via immunoSEQ multiplex PCR; TCRdb's table is partial and in-frame only. The sample records 160,000 or so clones, about 85% being singletons. The rearrangement links TRBV2 to TRBJ1-1; TRBD1 agrees at 10 bases. The source material was peripheral blood. The TCR originated in a man aged 70-80 years who had recovered from COVID-19. For the CDR3, the DNA is TGTGCCAGCAGCTTGGGACAGGGGGAAGCTTTCTTT. Translated, it gives CASSLGQGEAFF.